This T cell receptor beta chain was profiled in a study of blood T cell repertoires in COVID-19. The CDR3 totals 16 residues. Germline V gives CDR1 MGHDK, CDR2 SYGVNS. The V and J ends lost 4 bases and 4 bases, in that order; junction bases with no gene match: 7. The repertoire was sequenced with immunoSEQ multiplex PCR; TCRdb's copy has only in-frame clones and lacks some. The data show about 250,000 clones, 88% seen once. Everyone who took part was roughly 18 to 95 years old, and they came from 24 US areas. Donors in Cohort 3 counted as recovered after two negative PCRs, clearance, or symptom resolution.

The TCR was taken from a woman aged 50 to 60 who had recovered from COVID-19. The sequencing sample was made of PBMCs or T cells enriched from blood (not recorded which). The rearrangement links TRBV25-1 to TRBJ2-1, with 10 bases aligning to TRBD1. Here the CDR3 reads CASSGNRDRGYNEQFF. The CDR3 DNA sequence: TGTGCCAGCAGTGGAAACCGGGACAGGGGTTACAATGAGCAGTTCTTC.